The 18 T cell receptor beta chains presented below share a single source sample, sequenced in a study of T cell changes during pregnancy in multiple sclerosis. Repertoires were generated with immunoSEQ multiplex PCR, while TCRdb's copy carries only in-frame clones and drops some. The sample records about 59,000 clones, roughly 93% being singletons. This specimen was CD8+ T cells from peripheral blood mononuclear cells, taken in the third trimester of pregnancy. These receptors were obtained from a female donor with multiple sclerosis, enrolled in a pregnancy study.

The chain recombines TRBV7-6 with TRBJ1-5; D gene uncertain. CDR3 length equals 14 residues. CDR1 SGHVS and CDR2 FNYEAQ come from the germline V gene. The V gene lost 1 base and the J gene lost 4 bases, with 8 bases spanning the gap. Written as DNA, the CDR3 is TGTGCCAGCAGCTTAGTTCCGGGGAATCAGCCCCAGCATTTT. Translated: CASSLVPGNQPQHF.

This chain connects TRBV2 to TRBJ2-3; 11 nucleotides align to TRBD1. Germline CDR1 reads SNHLY; CDR2 reads FYNNEI. Losses at the gene ends were 6 bases for V and 2 bases for J; bases not matched to a gene: 4. The CDR3 contains 15 residues. CDR3 DNA sequence: TGTGCCAGCAGATGGACAGGGGGCCCCACAGATACGCAGTATTTT. The encoded protein is CASRWTGGPTDTQYF.

J is TRBJ2-2 and V is TRBV30; 10 bases map to TRBD2. CDR3 size: 16 residues. Trimming cost V 4 bases and J 4 bases; bases outside gene matches: 9. CDR1 is GTSNPN and CDR2 is SVGIG in the germline V gene (reference sequence). The DNA of the CDR3 is TGTGCCTGGATGCTTCTAGCGGGAGAGTTCACCGGGGAGCTGTTTTTT. It is translated as CAWMLLAGEFTGELFF.

J is TRBJ2-3 and V is TRBV25-1; 7 nucleotides align to TRBD2. CDR1 and CDR2 (germline): MGHDK, SYGVNS. Germline trimming cut 1 base from V and 4 bases from J; bases unmatched to any gene: 8. This CDR3 has 16 amino acids. The CDR3 DNA reads TGTGCCAGCAGTGAATTGGGGGGAGGGAGGGCAGATACGCAGTATTTT. Amino acid sequence: CASSELGGGRADTQYF.

The rearrangement links TRBV2 to TRBJ1-2; no reliable D call. This CDR3 is 13 amino acids long. CDR1 and CDR2 from the germline V gene are SNHLY and FYNNEI. V lost 3 bases and J lost 5, with 10 bases in between. The CDR3 loop is CASSDSSLYGYTF. CDR3 nucleotide sequence: TGTGCCAGCAGTGATTCAAGCTTATATGGCTACACCTTC.

This clone was picked up one time. The V call is TRBV4-1, the J call TRBJ2-3; maybe TRBD2 (5 bases). The CDR3 loop spans 14 amino acids. V lost 8 bases and J 5 bases, leaving 17 bases between the germline ends. CDR1 and CDR2 from the germline V gene are MGHRA and YSYEKL. DNA of the CDR3: TGCGCCAGCTCTGATCTAGCTAGAGGAGATACGCAGTATTTT. It yields the protein CASSDLARGDTQYF.

V usage is TRBV19 and J usage is TRBJ2-7, with D tentatively TRBD1 (7 bases). In germline, CDR1 is LNHDA, CDR2 SQIVND (reference sequence). The CDR3 totals 13 residues. Trimming pared 10 bases from V and 5 bases from J, leaving 18 bases between. CDR3 nucleotides: TGTGCCACCTCCCTCAGGGGGGCGGACGAGCAGTACTTC. It yields the protein CATSLRGADEQYF.

The rearrangement joins TRBV28 to TRBJ1-4; 7 bases agree with TRBD1. This CDR3 is 13 amino acids long. V trimming: 7 bases; J trimming: 6 bases; junction bases outside the gene matches: 5. From germline, CDR1 is MDHEN and CDR2 SYDVKM. This CDR3 reads CASKVDRDEKLFF. CDR3 bases: TGTGCCAGCAAAGTAGACAGGGATGAAAAACTGTTTTTT.

V usage is TRBV7-2 and J usage is TRBJ2-3, with TRBD2 identical over 11 bases. The length of the CDR3 is 17 residues. The germline CDR1 and CDR2 sequences are SGHTA and FQGNSA. The J segment lost 4 bases and the V segment lost 0 bases, leaving 6 bases of the junction unmatched. Here the CDR3 DNA reads TGTGCCAGCAGCTTAGCGGGTAGCGGGAGGGGTGCAGATACGCAGTATTTT. It encodes CASSLAGSGRGADTQYF.

The chain carries TRBV6-1 and TRBJ1-2; 8 nucleotides agree with TRBD1. Looked up from germline, CDR1 is MNHNS and CDR2 is SASEGT. This CDR3 comprises 15 residues. The junction had 12 bases not matched to a gene; V was cut back by 4 bases and J by 8 bases. CDR3: CASSVGDRIKEGYTF. The CDR3 nucleotides are TGTGCCAGCAGTGTTGGGGACAGGATTAAGGAAGGCTACACCTTC.

V usage is TRBV5-1 and J usage is TRBJ2-3; a weak D match, TRBD2 (5 bases). The ends were cut back, 4 bases at V and 4 bases at J, with 13 bases in the middle. The CDR3 is 14 amino acids. Germline V gives CDR1 SGHRS, CDR2 YFSETQ. For the CDR3, the DNA is TGCGCCAGCAGCCAGGAGGCTCCCGCAGATACGCAGTATTTT. Amino acid sequence: CASSQEAPADTQYF. Full variable domain (missing parts from reference TRBV5-1 and TRBJ2-3): KAGVTQTPRYLIKTRGQQVTLSCSPISGHRSVSWYQQTPGQGLQFLFEYFSETQRNKGNFPGRFSGRQFSNSRSEMNVSTLELGDSALYLCASSQEAPADTQYFGPGTRLTVL.

This chain links TRBV27 with TRBJ2-7, with TRBD1 matching 7 bases. In germline, CDR1 is MNHEY, CDR2 SMNVEV (reference sequence). This CDR3 contains 14 residues. V lost 6 bases and J lost 2; bases outside the gene matches: 7. The CDR3, as DNA: TGTGCCAGCAGGGACGGGACAGTTACCTACGAGCAGTACTTC. It is translated as CASRDGTVTYEQYF.

This sequence joins TRBV5-6 and TRBJ2-2, with 9 bases fitting TRBD1. V trimming: 0 bases; J trimming: 6 bases; junction bases outside the gene matches: 12. The CDR3 is 18 residues long. The germline V gene encodes CDR1 SGHDT and CDR2 YYEEEE. The DNA of the CDR3 is TGTGCCAGCAGCTTGGTGGGACAGGGACACAGGCGCGCCGGGGAGCTGTTTTTT. Protein sequence: CASSLVGQGHRRAGELFF.

The chain couples TRBV15 to TRBJ1-2; 7 bases line up with TRBD1. V lost 0 bases and J lost 0; bases outside the gene matches: 13. The germline gives CDR1 LNHNV, CDR2 YYDKDF (reference sequence). The CDR3 has 19 amino acids. The CDR3 nucleotides read TGTGCCACCAGCAGAGAAGTTAGGGACAGCTCACAAGCTAACTATGGCTACACCTTC. Translating it yields CATSREVRDSSQANYGYTF. The full variable domain, in which reference TRBV15 and TRBJ1-2 provide the parts outside the CDR3, is DAMVIQNPRYQVTQFGKPVTLSCSQTLNHNVMYWYQQKSSQAPKLLFHYYDKDFNNEADTPDNFQSRRPNTSFCFLDIRSPGLGDTAMYLCATSREVRDSSQANYGYTFGSGTRLTVV.

V gene TRBV7-9 combines with J gene TRBJ2-1; 7 bases are a match to TRBD1. The CDR3 loop spans 14 amino acids. With V trimmed by 0 bases and J by 9 bases, 5 bases remained unmatched. In germline, CDR1 is SEHNR, CDR2 FQNEAQ (reference sequence). The CDR3 loop is CASSLARQGPEQFF. The CDR3 coding sequence is TGTGCCAGCAGCTTAGCCCGACAGGGTCCTGAGCAGTTCTTC. Complete variable domain (other parts from reference TRBV7-9 and TRBJ2-1): DTGVSQNPRHKITKRGQNVTFRCDPISEHNRLYWYRQTLGQGPEFLTYFQNEAQLEKSRLLSDRFSAERPKGSFSTLEIQRTEQGDSAMYLCASSLARQGPEQFFGPGTRLTVL.

The gene calls are TRBV5-8 and TRBJ1-5, with TRBD1 matching 9 bases. There are 15 residues in the CDR3. J gave up 7 bases and V 6 bases, and 11 bases lay outside the gene matches. Germline CDR1 and CDR2: SGHTS and YDEGEE. The CDR3 spells CASNNRGRAEQPQHF. CDR3 in DNA: TGTGCCAGCAATAACAGGGGGCGGGCAGAACAGCCCCAGCATTTT. The complete variable domain, with remaining parts taken from reference TRBV5-8 and TRBJ1-5, reads EAGVTQSPTHLIKTRGQQATLRCSPISGHTSVYWYQQALGLGLQFLLWYDEGEERNRGNFPPRFSGRQFPNYSSELNVNALELEDSALYLCASNNRGRAEQPQHFGDGTRLSIL.

The chain employs TRBV5-1 and TRBJ2-1; D is ambiguous. The germline V and J ends were trimmed by 0 bases and 4 bases, with 11 bases remaining between them. The length of the CDR3 is 15 residues. The germline gives CDR1 SGHRS, CDR2 YFSETQ. CDR3 in amino acids: CASSLGANGYNEQFF. The DNA for the CDR3 is TGCGCCAGCAGCTTGGGGGCCAATGGGTACAATGAGCAGTTCTTC.

The CDR3 sequence is CASSGSESYNEQFF. CDR3 sequence (DNA): TGTGCCAGCTCAGGGTCGGAGTCCTACAATGAGCAGTTCTTC. This chain connects TRBV18 to TRBJ2-1; D not resolved. Trimming cost V 5 bases and J 1 base, with 9 bases left between them. The CDR3 loop spans 14 amino acids. Germline V gives CDR1 KGHSH, CDR2 LQKENI.